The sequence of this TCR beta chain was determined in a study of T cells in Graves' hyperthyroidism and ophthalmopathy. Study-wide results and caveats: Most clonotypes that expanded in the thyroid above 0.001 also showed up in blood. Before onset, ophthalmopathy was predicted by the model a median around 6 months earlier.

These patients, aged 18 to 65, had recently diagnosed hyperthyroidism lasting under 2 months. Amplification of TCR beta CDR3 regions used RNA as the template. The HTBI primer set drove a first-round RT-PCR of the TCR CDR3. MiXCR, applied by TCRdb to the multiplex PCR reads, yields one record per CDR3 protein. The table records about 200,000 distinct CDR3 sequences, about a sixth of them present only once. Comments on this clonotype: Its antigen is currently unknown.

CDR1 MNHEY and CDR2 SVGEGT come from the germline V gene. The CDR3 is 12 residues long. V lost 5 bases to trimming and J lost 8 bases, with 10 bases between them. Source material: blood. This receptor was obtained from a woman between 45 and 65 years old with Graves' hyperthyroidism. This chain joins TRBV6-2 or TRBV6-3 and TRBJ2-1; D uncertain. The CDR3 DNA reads TGTGCCAGCAGTCGTAAGGGCTATGAGCAGTTCTTC. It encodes CASSRKGYEQFF.